The rows below give T cell receptor beta chains drawn from one sample of a study of human CD4 T cells and Enterobacteriaceae. The repertoire was sequenced with immunoSEQ multiplex PCR; TCRdb's copy has only in-frame clones and lacks some. There are 27,000 or so clones in the sample; approximately 82% occur only once, and over 1.5% lies in the top ten. The sample comprised memory CD4+ T cells from blood. These receptors were taken from a human donor in good health. CDR3s include the opening cysteine and the closing phenylalanine or tryptophan. D genes are given only for firm matches. Size is stated for part of the rows, as once, few or many counts, or as a class when the clone is expanded.

>TRBJ2-7|.|TRBV7-2|.
TGTGCCAGCAGACCACTTAGAACCGCCGACGGCGGGGCCACCTACGAGCAGTACTTC
CASRPLRTADGGATYEQYF
>TRBJ2-3|.|TRBV10-2|.
TGCGCCACAGGGAGACTTCCCGGCGATACGCAGTATTTT
CATGRLPGDTQYF
>TRBJ2-1|.|TRBV6-5|.
TGTGCCAGCAGCCCTACCGGGACACGGAACAATGAGCAGTTCTTC
CASSPTGTRNNEQFF
>TRBJ2-5|.|TRBV18|.
TGTGCCAGCTCACCACAGGAAGGGGAGACCCAGTACTTC
CASSPQEGETQYF
>TRBJ1-1|.|TRBV5-5|.
TGTGCCAGCAGCCTAACGAACACTGAAGCTTTCTTT
CASSLTNTEAFF
>TRBJ2-3|TRBD2|TRBV9|.
TGTGCCAGCAGCGAGCTGACTAGCGGGCGCCCAGATACGCAGTATTTT
CASSELTSGRPDTQYF
>TRBJ2-4|.|TRBV11-3|.
TGTGCCAGCAGCTTAGATCAGGGGGGTTCTATAGCCAAAAACATTCAGTACTTC
CASSLDQGGSIAKNIQYF
>TRBJ2-7|.|TRBV2|once
TGTGCCCTCATGAGGTCCGAGCAGTACTTC
CALMRSEQYF
>TRBJ2-2|.|TRBV10-3|.
TGTGCCAGCAGAAAAATGGCGAACACCGGGGAGCTGTTTTTT
CASRKMANTGELFF
>TRBJ2-6|.|TRBV11-2|.
TGTGCCAGCAGCCTCCGCGGGACACCCTCTGGGGCCAACGTCCTGACTTTC
CASSLRGTPSGANVLTF
>TRBJ2-3|.|TRBV28|.
TGTGCCAGCACCCAGACAGGTGCGGACGCAGATACGCAGTATTTT
CASTQTGADADTQYF
>TRBJ1-1|TRBD1|TRBV6-5|.
TGTGCCAGCAGTTACTCGGGACAGGGCCCCACTGAAGCTTTCTTT
CASSYSGQGPTEAFF
>TRBJ1-2|.|TRBV10-3|.
TGTGCCATCAGGGGCACGGGACCGGGCTATGGCTACACCTTC
CAIRGTGPGYGYTF
>TRBJ2-2|.|TRBV5-1|.
TGCGCCAGCAGCTTGGTAGCTGGGGGAAAGTCGGCCGGGGAGCTGTTTTTT
CASSLVAGGKSAGELFF
>TRBJ1-3|.|TRBV2|.
TGTGCCAGCAGTGACGTGGAGGGAAACACCATATATTTT
CASSDVEGNTIYF
>TRBJ2-2|.|TRBV7-2|once
TGTGCCAGCAGCTTAGTCCTTGCCGGGGAGCTGTTTTTT
CASSLVLAGELFF
>TRBJ2-1|.|TRBV7-2|.
TGTGCCAGCAGCTTACCAGGGATCCATGAGCAGTTCTTC
CASSLPGIHEQFF
>TRBJ1-5|TRBD1|TRBV2|.
TGTGCCAGCAGCGGGACAGGGGAACAGCCCCAGCATTTT
CASSGTGEQPQHF
>TRBJ2-7|.|TRBV2|.
TGTGCCAGCAGTTGGGACCTCTACGAGCAGTACTTC
CASSWDLYEQYF
>TRBJ1-1|.|TRBV5-1|.
TGCGCCAGCAGCCCGGACCCACAGAACACTGAAGCTTTCTTT
CASSPDPQNTEAFF
>TRBJ1-4|.|TRBV4-1|.
TGCGCCAGCAGCAAGCCTGGGGGGCAGGTTGGGAAACTGTTTTTT
CASSKPGGQVGKLFF
>TRBJ1-3|.|TRBV5-1|.
TGCGCCAGCAGCGCGGACGGGGCCTCTGGAAACACCATATATTTT
CASSADGASGNTIYF
>TRBJ1-4|.|TRBV19|.
TGTGCCAGTAGTTCCGGTCAGTCTAATGAAAAACTGTTTTTT
CASSSGQSNEKLFF
>TRBJ2-6|TRBD1|TRBV5-1|once
TGCGCCAGCAGTGAAGACAGGGGCTACTCTGGGGCCAACGTCCTGACTTTC
CASSEDRGYSGANVLTF
>TRBJ2-5|.|TRBV7-9|.
TGTGCCAGCAGCTTACAGTCAGGGTATAGTAAAGAGACCCAGTACTTC
CASSLQSGYSKETQYF
>TRBJ1-3|.|TRBV19|.
TGTGCCAGTAACGGAGGCTACTCTGGAAACACCATATATTTT
CASNGGYSGNTIYF
>TRBJ2-5|TRBD1|TRBV2|.
TGTGCCAGCAGTGTCGACAGGGGAGAGACCCAGTACTTC
CASSVDRGETQYF
>TRBJ2-2|.|TRBV27|.
TGTGCCACGGCCAGGCAGGACACCGGGGAGCTGTTTTTT
CATARQDTGELFF
>TRBJ2-5|.|TRBV9|.
TGTGCCAGCAGCGTCAATGTGGGAGTCGAGACCCAGTACTTC
CASSVNVGVETQYF
>TRBJ1-5|.|TRBV5-6|once
TGTGCCAGCAGCTTATTTTACAGGGATAATCAGCCCCAGCATTTT
CASSLFYRDNQPQHF
>TRBJ2-5|.|TRBV9|.
TGTGCCAGCAGCCGGGGGCCCCTCCAAGTGGAGACCCAGTACTTC
CASSRGPLQVETQYF
>TRBJ1-4|.|TRBV29-1|few
TGCAGCGTTGGACATAACAATGAAAAACTGTTTTTT
CSVGHNNEKLFF
>TRBJ1-5|.|TRBV9|few
TGTGCCAGCAGCGTAGGAAGGAGCTATCAGCCCCAGCATTTT
CASSVGRSYQPQHF
>TRBJ2-7|.|TRBV4-2|few
TGTGCCAGCAGCCAAGGTTGGGTTAGCTCCTACGAGCAGTACTTC
CASSQGWVSSYEQYF
>TRBJ1-1|.|TRBV19|.
TGTGCCAGTAGTTTCGGGACACAACTCCTCCCGAACACTGAAGCTTTCTTT
CASSFGTQLLPNTEAFF
>TRBJ2-3|.|TRBV5-6|.
TGTGCCAGCGCCCTCTCTCGGGGGACAGATACGCAGTATTTT
CASALSRGTDTQYF
>TRBJ2-6|.|TRBV5-1|.
TGCGCCAGCAGGGCGGGACAAATCTCTGGGGCCAACGTCCTGACTTTC
CASRAGQISGANVLTF
>TRBJ2-5|.|TRBV20-1|.
TGCAGTGCTCTGTACCAAGAGACCCAGTACTTC
CSALYQETQYF
>TRBJ2-7|.|TRBV7-2|once
TGTGCCAGCACCTCCAATAGGGCAGCTTACGAGCAGTACTTC
CASTSNRAAYEQYF
>TRBJ2-3|TRBD2|TRBV30|.
TGTGCCTGGAGTGTAGCTATCCCGGGACTAGCGGGAGGCCGATATAGCACAGATACGCAGTATTTT
CAWSVAIPGLAGGRYSTDTQYF
>TRBJ2-5|.|TRBV5-6|.
TGTGCCAGCAGCTTCGGCGGGGCACACCAAGAGACCCAGTACTTC
CASSFGGAHQETQYF
>TRBJ1-1|.|TRBV19|.
TGTGCCAGTAGGTACCGGGCTATGAACACTGAAGCTTTCTTT
CASRYRAMNTEAFF
>TRBJ1-4|.|TRBV2|.
TGTGCCAGCAGCGGGATGACAGCGTCTAATGAAAAACTGTTTTTT
CASSGMTASNEKLFF
>TRBJ1-5|.|TRBV5-4|.
TGTGCCAGCAGCTCGGGGGGGGGCTTTCAGCCCCAGCATTTT
CASSSGGGFQPQHF
>TRBJ1-2|TRBD1|TRBV19|.
TGTGCCAGTAGCCCCGCATCCGGGACAGGGAACTATGGCTACACCTTC
CASSPASGTGNYGYTF
>TRBJ1-1|.|TRBV12-2|.
TGTGCAAGTCGCACCGACACTGAAGCTTTCTTT
CASRTDTEAFF
>TRBJ1-3|TRBD1|TRBV5-1|once
TGCGCCAGCAGCTTCTCAGGACAGGGGACAAACACCATATATTTT
CASSFSGQGTNTIYF
>TRBJ1-2|.|TRBV2|.
TGTGCCAGCAGTGAACAGTTTGGACTTTCCAACTATGGCTACACCTTC
CASSEQFGLSNYGYTF
>TRBJ2-7|.|TRBV15|few
TGTGCCACCAGCAGTGGAAATAGCGGAGGACCCTACGAGCAGTACTTC
CATSSGNSGGPYEQYF
>TRBJ1-2|TRBD1|TRBV7-2|.
TGTGCCAGCAGCTTAGATAGGACAGGGGGCAGATATGGCTACACCTTC
CASSLDRTGGRYGYTF
>TRBJ2-7|TRBD1|TRBV11-1|.
TGTGCCAGCAGCTACCCTCCCGGGACAGGGCTCGGCGAGCAGTACTTC
CASSYPPGTGLGEQYF
>TRBJ1-1|TRBD1|TRBV12-5|.
TGTGCTAGTGGGGGGGACAGGGGAACTGAAGCTTTCTTT
CASGGDRGTEAFF
>TRBJ2-5|.|TRBV5-1|.
TGCGCCAGCAGCTTGTTTACGCGAGAGACCCAGTACTTC
CASSLFTRETQYF
>TRBJ2-1|.|TRBV6-6|.
TGTGCCAGCATGGAGGCTGAATACAATGAGCAGTTCTTC
CASMEAEYNEQFF
>TRBJ1-4|.|TRBV5-1|.
TGCGCCAGCAGCTTGGCCCCAACGGCAACTAATGAAAAACTGTTTTTT
CASSLAPTATNEKLFF
>TRBJ2-7|.|TRBV7-2|.
TGTGCCAGCAGCTTAGTGTCCAACTACGAGCAGTACTTC
CASSLVSNYEQYF
>TRBJ2-7|TRBD1|TRBV27|.
TGTGCCATCTCCATCCTTGGACAGGGCCCCTCCTACGAGCAGTACTTC
CAISILGQGPSYEQYF
>TRBJ2-1|.|TRBV18|.
TGTGCCAGCTCACCGAATTTAGATGAGCAGTTCTTC
CASSPNLDEQFF
>TRBJ2-7|TRBD1|TRBV6-1|.
TGTGCCAGCAGTGAAGCAGGGACAGGGGTCTACGAGCAGTACTTC
CASSEAGTGVYEQYF
>TRBJ1-5|.|TRBV30|once
TGTGCCTGGGAGGGGGGCCCAAATCAGCCCCAGCATTTT
CAWEGGPNQPQHF